This T cell receptor (beta chain) was identified during a study of cytomegalovirus exposure and HLA in healthy donors. Looking at the study overall: A prior analysis found some 110 million unique TCR beta sequences from 170 million or so T cells.

The primer mix had 60 Vbeta and 13 Jbeta primers. In the authors' methods: Approximately 11 million of 75 million to 85 million unique TCR beta chains were shared, per a later count. TCRdb keeps only in-frame clones here, not all; method: immunoSEQ multiplex PCR. V, J and clone size are taken as reported in that table, and D and trimming were inferred from the DNA itself. The sample carries fewer than 110,000 clones, 60% to 70% recorded once. This CDR3 is built from 15 residues. CDR1 is SGHDN, CDR2 FVKESK, per germline. Sequencing input: PBMCs. The chain employs TRBV14 and TRBJ2-5; 9 bases align to TRBD2. The J call may be wrong; the DNA end is better matched by TRBJ2-7. The TCR was taken from a woman in her forties or fifties in good health and CMV-seronegative. Here the CDR3 reads CASSQGPSGDYEQYF. In DNA, the CDR3 is TGTGCCAGCAGCCAAGGCCCTAGCGGGGACTACGAGCAGTACTTC.